These 26 T cell receptor beta chains were all obtained from the same sample, sequenced in a study of T cells in tuberculosis. The data were produced by immunoSEQ multiplex PCR, yet TCRdb's version contains in-frame clones alone and is incomplete. The data hold fewer than 35,000 clones, with about 83% observed a single time. Time point defined: new active TB diagnosis, blood taken before or within 7 days of starting treatment. Sequenced here: PBMCs, sampled at tuberculosis diagnosis. All receptors come from an adult with tuberculosis.

The chain recombines TRBV7-3 with TRBJ2-1, with 14 bases matching TRBD2. CDR1 and CDR2 (germline): SGHTA, FQGTGA. There are 19 residues in the CDR3. V trimming: 1 base; J trimming: 9 bases; junction bases outside the gene matches: 14. CDR3 in amino acids: CASSLNGRPGLAGEGEQFF. Here the CDR3 DNA reads TGTGCCAGCAGCTTAAACGGTAGACCGGGACTAGCGGGAGAGGGTGAGCAGTTCTTC.

Concerning this clone itself: Additional DNA sequences in this sample encode the identical CDR3. The chain joins TRBV6-5 to TRBJ2-7, with 7 bases that match TRBD2. The CDR3 totals 14 residues. CDR1 is MNHEY and CDR2 is SVGAGI in the germline V gene. The V gene end was trimmed by 8 bases and the J gene end by 1 base; junction bases not matched to a gene: 8. The CDR3 coding sequence is TGTGCCAGCTCTATTCTAGCGGATTCCTACGAGCAGTACTTC. Amino acid sequence: CASSILADSYEQYF.

The chain links TRBV9 to TRBJ2-7, with 8 bases aligning to TRBD2. The CDR3 runs 16 residues. Germline CDR1 SGDLS, CDR2 YYNGEE. Trimming at V came to 0 bases and at J to 7 bases, leaving 12 bases not matched to a gene. The CDR3 region is CASSVEETSGFQEQYF. As DNA, the CDR3 is TGTGCCAGCAGCGTAGAAGAAACTAGCGGCTTTCAGGAGCAGTACTTC.

V is TRBV7-2 and J is TRBJ2-5; TRBD2 might be the D (5 bases). V was clipped by 1 base and J by 1 base, with 13 bases between them. Germline assignment: CDR1 SGHTA and CDR2 FQGNSA. The CDR3 is made up of 16 amino acids. The CDR3 reads CASSLGWTGLQETQYF. The CDR3 DNA sequence: TGTGCCAGCAGCTTAGGTTGGACTGGACTCCAAGAGACCCAGTACTTC.

This clone was counted between two and nine times. The chain uses TRBV6-5 and TRBJ2-1, with 11 nucleotides matching TRBD2. The CDR3 sequence is 15 residues long. CDR1 and CDR2 from the germline V gene are MNHEY and SVGAGI. J lost 6 bases, V lost 0 bases, and 1 base had no gene match. CDR3: CASSYSSGRANEQFF. In nucleotides, the CDR3 is TGTGCCAGCAGTTACTCTAGCGGGAGGGCCAATGAGCAGTTCTTC.

This clone was seen once. The chain is built from TRBV4-2 and TRBJ2-1, with D perhaps matching TRBD1 (5 bases). This CDR3 contains 15 residues. V dropped 4 bases and J dropped 3 bases, with 13 bases sitting between them. Germline-derived CDR1 and CDR2 are LGHNA and YNFKEQ. The CDR3 coding sequence is TGTGCCAGCAGCCCGCAGGGTTCGAACTACAATGAGCAGTTCTTC. Translation: CASSPQGSNYNEQFF.

About this clone itself: Likely a read error: the CDR3 ends without its conserved phenylalanine or tryptophan. This chain uses TRBV27 with TRBJ1-1, with 9 bases matching TRBD1. CDR3 length: 13 residues. Germline CDR1 reads MNHEY; CDR2 reads SMNVEV (reference sequence). Unmatched junction bases numbered 4, after V lost 0 bases and J lost 11 bases. The CDR3 sequence is CASSLSRTGVAFL. The CDR3 bases are TGTGCCAGCAGTTTATCTAGGACAGGGGTGGCTTTCCTT.

In this sample, this clone turned up a few times. The chain has TRBV25-1 and TRBJ2-3; unclear D gene. V dropped 2 bases and J dropped 5 bases, with 11 bases sitting between them. CDR3 length: 14 amino acids. Germline lookup yields CDR1 MGHDK and CDR2 SYGVNS. The DNA of the CDR3 is TGTGCCAGCAGTGAAGGCCTCCAGCGAGATACGCAGTATTTT. It encodes CASSEGLQRDTQYF.

The chain recombines TRBV27 with TRBJ2-2; the match to TRBD1 covers 7 bases. There are 16 residues in the CDR3. The trim removed 5 bases at V and 0 bases at J, leaving 6 bases unmatched. Germline loops: CDR1 MNHEY, CDR2 SMNVEV (reference sequence). The CDR3 coding sequence is TGTGCCAGCAGTCAATGGGGACAGACGAACACCGGGGAGCTGTTTTTT. Amino acids: CASSQWGQTNTGELFF.

This clone appeared a few times. The V gene is TRBV27, the J gene TRBJ2-5; 7 bases line up with TRBD1. The germline V gene has CDR1 MNHEY and CDR2 SMNVEV (reference sequence). Losses at the gene ends were 6 bases for V and 5 bases for J; bases not matched to a gene: 9. This CDR3 region has 14 residues. The chain's CDR3 is CASSWGQPGETQYF. CDR3 nucleotide sequence: TGTGCCAGCAGCTGGGGACAGCCGGGTGAGACCCAGTACTTC.

The CDR3 is CASSPLRYRSGTEAFF. As DNA, the CDR3 is TGTGCCAGCTCACCTCTTAGATACCGGTCGGGCACTGAAGCTTTCTTT. The gene calls are TRBV18 and TRBJ1-1, with D unresolved. V was pared by 3 bases and J by 4 bases, with 18 bases between. Germline V gives CDR1 KGHSH, CDR2 LQKENI. This CDR3 contains 16 residues.

The chain has TRBV29-1 and TRBJ1-2; possible D gene TRBD1, 6 bases. The CDR3 runs 13 residues. Deletions cut 7 bases from V and 3 bases from J, with 15 bases between. Germline assignment: CDR1 SQVTM and CDR2 ANQGSEA. CDR3 coding DNA: TGCAGCGGTTTGATGACAGGACACTATGGCTACACCTTC. Amino acid sequence: CSGLMTGHYGYTF.

The chain recombines TRBV28 with TRBJ2-3; D might be TRBD2 (6 bases). V was shortened by 3 bases and J by 6 bases, with 13 bases between the two germline ends. The CDR3 covers 14 residues. In germline, CDR1 is MDHEN, CDR2 SYDVKM. The CDR3, as DNA: TGTGCCAGCAGTTTGGGAGGTTCGTCGGATACGCAGTATTTT. Its protein product is CASSLGGSSDTQYF.

This chain connects TRBV12-5 to TRBJ1-5; maybe TRBD1 (5 bases). Germline V lookup: CDR1 LGHNT, CDR2 FRNRAP. Trimming pared 6 bases from V and 2 bases from J, leaving 14 bases between. The CDR3 covers 15 residues. DNA of the CDR3: TGTGCTAGTGGGTCGATGGGGGGACGCAATCAGCCCCAGCATTTT. This gives the protein CASGSMGGRNQPQHF.

The chain joins TRBV4-1 to TRBJ1-2; tentative D call: TRBD1 (5 bases). CDR3 size: 15 residues. Trimming shortened V by 4 bases and J by 4 bases, and 16 bases separated the two germline ends. CDR1 and CDR2 from the germline V gene are MGHRA and YSYEKL. The CDR3 DNA reads as TGCGCCAGCAGCCTCGGACCGGGGGTAATCTATGGCTACACCTTC. It translates to CASSLGPGVIYGYTF.

The chain carries TRBV25-1 and TRBJ1-3; TRBD1 might be the D (5 bases). Trimming took 5 bases from V and 0 from J, leaving 11 bases between them. This CDR3 contains 15 residues. Germline V gene lookup returns CDR1 MGHDK and CDR2 SYGVNS. The CDR3 DNA reads as TGTGCCAGCAGTCCCGGGACTGGCTCTGGAAACACCATATATTTT. Translating gives CASSPGTGSGNTIYF.

Concerning this clone itself: The same CDR3 can be traced to other DNA sequences in this sample. The rearrangement joins TRBV5-1 to TRBJ2-7; 8 positions agree with TRBD1. This CDR3 has 14 residues. With 4 bases clipped from V and 3 bases from J, the junction kept 6 bases outside the gene matches. Germline loops: CDR1 SGHRS, CDR2 YFSETQ. The CDR3 loop reads CASSPGTGIYEQYF. CDR3 nucleotides: TGCGCCAGCAGCCCCGGGACAGGCATCTACGAGCAGTACTTC.

The rearrangement joins TRBV6-5 to TRBJ2-1; D is undetermined. The germline CDR1 and CDR2 sequences are MNHEY and SVGAGI. There are 16 residues in the CDR3. V lost 2 bases and J 8 bases, leaving 19 bases between the germline ends. DNA of the CDR3: TGTGCCAGCAGTTACGAGTATAGAGAACCTCAGGATGAGCAGTTCTTC. Protein sequence: CASSYEYREPQDEQFF.

This sequence joins TRBV18 and TRBJ1-5; TRBD1 matches 7 bases. This CDR3 is built from 17 residues. The V and J ends lost 0 bases and 0 bases, in that order; junction bases with no gene match: 5. The germline V gene has CDR1 KGHSH and CDR2 LQKENI. CDR3 DNA: TGTGCCAGCTCACCACCGGGCAGGGGGAATAGCAATCAGCCCCAGCATTTT. Its protein is CASSPPGRGNSNQPQHF.

V usage is TRBV18 and J usage is TRBJ2-1; tentatively, D is TRBD2 (6 bases). The CDR3 runs to 16 residues. Trimming removed 2 bases at V and 1 base at J, with 12 bases between. The germline V gene encodes CDR1 KGHSH and CDR2 LQKENI. The CDR3 spells CASSPAGRRSYNEQFF. CDR3 nucleotides: TGTGCCAGCTCACCAGCGGGGCGGAGGTCCTACAATGAGCAGTTCTTC.

This rearrangement joins TRBV9 to TRBJ2-1; 9 nucleotides match TRBD1. V was clipped by 2 bases and J by 6 bases; unmatched bases: 6. The germline gives CDR1 SGDLS, CDR2 YYNGEE. CDR3 length: 15 residues. CDR3 coding DNA: TGTGCCAGCAGCGTCGGGGACAGGGAGTTCAATGAGCAGTTCTTC. This encodes CASSVGDREFNEQFF. Variable domain in full (rest from reference TRBV9 and TRBJ2-1): DSGVTQTPKHLITATGQRVTLRCSPRSGDLSVYWYQQSLDQGLQFLIQYYNGEERAKGNILERFSAQQFPDLHSELNLSSLELGDSALYFCASSVGDREFNEQFFGPGTRLTVL.

V usage is TRBV5-1 and J usage is TRBJ1-3; D unclear. The CDR3 length is 14 residues. Trimming pared 0 bases from V and 2 bases from J, leaving 6 bases between. CDR1 is SGHRS, CDR2 YFSETQ, per germline. The CDR3 here is CASSLVPAGNTIYF. As DNA, the CDR3 is TGCGCCAGCAGCTTGGTCCCGGCTGGAAACACCATATATTTT.

This clone has more than one count but fewer than ten. This chain joins TRBV9 and TRBJ1-6, with D tentatively TRBD1 (6 bases). Deletions cut 0 bases from V and 7 bases from J, with 11 bases between. Germline assignment: CDR1 SGDLS and CDR2 YYNGEE. The CDR3 runs 15 residues. The CDR3 loop reads CASSVDHRANSPLHF. The CDR3 bases are TGTGCCAGCAGCGTAGATCACAGGGCAAATTCACCCCTCCACTTT.

V gene TRBV9 combines with J gene TRBJ2-7; the match to TRBD2 covers 15 bases. The CDR3 contains 17 residues. The V segment lost 2 bases and the J segment 4 bases; nucleotides outside the gene matches: 7. Germline loops: CDR1 SGDLS, CDR2 YYNGEE. In nucleotides, the CDR3 is TGTGCCAGCAGCGTCCACTCCGGGACTAGCGGGGGGTACGAGCAGTACTTC. This sequence encodes CASSVHSGTSGGYEQYF.

This chain links TRBV20-1 with TRBJ2-1, with D unclear. The CDR3 sequence is 10 residues long. With 5 bases removed from V and 9 bases from J, the gap between germline ends came to 8 bases. CDR1 and CDR2 from the germline V gene are DFQATT and SNEGSKA (reference sequence). CDR3 region: CSAVHFEQFF. In nucleotides, the CDR3 is TGCAGTGCTGTTCACTTTGAGCAGTTCTTC.

This clone was counted a few times. The chain uses TRBV29-1 and TRBJ1-1, with TRBD1 as a possible D gene (5 bases). Germline lookup yields CDR1 SQVTM and CDR2 ANQGSEA. V lost 6 bases and J lost 11, with 22 bases in between. The CDR3 has 13 amino acids. The CDR3 spells CSVPPFGGLGAFF. As DNA, the CDR3 is TGCAGCGTCCCCCCCTTTGGGGGACTGGGTGCTTTCTTT.